The 16 T cell receptor beta chains in this list originate from one sample, sequenced in a study of blood T cell repertoires in COVID-19. TCRdb's table, derived via immunoSEQ multiplex PCR, lists solely in-frame clones and lacks some. The sample comprises a few hundred thousand clones, about 87% of which are singletons, and roughly 6.7% rests with the top ten. The sample comprised peripheral blood. The receptors stem from a woman in her 30s with COVID-19, enrolled during active disease.

This clone showed up just a few times. The V call is TRBV7-2, the J call TRBJ1-6; 7 positions match TRBD1. After removal of 5 bases from V and 10 bases from J, the junction contained 8 bases not matched to a gene. Germline CDR1 and CDR2: SGHTA and FQGNSA. The CDR3 runs to 14 residues. The CDR3 loop reads CASSPTGEGSPLHF. In nucleotides, the CDR3 is TGTGCCAGCAGCCCTACAGGGGAAGGATCACCCCTCCACTTT.

This sequence joins TRBV5-1 and TRBJ1-4; D might be TRBD1 (5 bases). V was cut by 3 bases and J by 8 bases, with 14 bases left in between. The CDR3 sequence is 14 residues long. The germline V gene has CDR1 SGHRS and CDR2 YFSETQ. The CDR3 sequence is CASSSGGEGEKLFF. CDR3 nucleotides: TGCGCCAGCAGCTCTGGGGGGGAGGGCGAAAAACTGTTTTTT.

The chain uses TRBV29-1 and TRBJ1-4; D unresolved. V lost 5 bases to trimming and J lost 7 bases, with 11 bases between them. The CDR3 is made up of 12 amino acids. CDR1 and CDR2 (germline): SQVTM, ANQGSEA. CDR3 sequence: CSVSSGREKLFF. The CDR3 bases are TGCAGCGTTAGCAGCGGACGTGAAAAACTGTTTTTT.

The chain couples TRBV18 to TRBJ1-1; D is possibly TRBD1 (5 bases). Trimming took off 3 bases at V and 6 bases at J, with 14 bases between the two ends. CDR1 and CDR2 (germline): KGHSH, LQKENI. This CDR3 has 14 amino acids. CDR3 sequence: CASSPMGQVAEAFF. The CDR3 DNA sequence: TGTGCCAGCTCACCGATGGGGCAGGTGGCTGAAGCTTTCTTT.

DNA for the CDR3: TGTGCCAGCAGCTTGGCCGGAGCGGGACCACCCTACAATGAGCAGTTCTTC. Translation gives CASSLAGAGPPYNEQFF. The V call is TRBV5-6, the J call TRBJ2-1; 7 bases line up with TRBD2. Looked up from germline, CDR1 is SGHDT and CDR2 is YYEEEE. V was pared by 0 bases and J by 2 bases, with 8 bases of the junction left unmatched. The CDR3 is made up of 17 amino acids.

The rearrangement links TRBV10-3 to TRBJ1-5; 7 bases fit TRBD1. CDR3 length equals 15 residues. CDR1 and CDR2 (germline): ENHRY, SYGVKD. V was clipped by 8 bases and J by 3 bases; unmatched bases: 10. This CDR3 is CAIASGTAVNQPQHF. CDR3 sequence (DNA): TGTGCCATCGCTTCCGGGACAGCTGTCAATCAGCCCCAGCATTTT.

This clone is a singleton in its sample. The V and J genes are TRBV27 and TRBJ1-6, with D maybe TRBD1 (5 bases). The CDR3 is 16 amino acids. V gave up 5 bases and J gave up 10 bases, with 21 bases separating them. CDR1 and CDR2 from the germline V gene are MNHEY and SMNVEV (reference sequence). This CDR3 is CASSRRHRSSESPLHF. The CDR3 nucleotides are TGTGCCAGCAGTCGCCGCCACAGGTCTTCAGAGTCACCCCTCCACTTT.

The rearrangement joins TRBV11-1 to TRBJ1-1, with TRBD1 as a possible D gene (5 bases). Germline V gene data show CDR1 as SGHAT and CDR2 as FQDESV (reference sequence). Trimming pared 5 bases from V and 0 bases from J, leaving 10 bases between. This CDR3 spans 14 amino acids. The CDR3 spells CASSDSAMNTEAFF. The CDR3 coding sequence is TGTGCCAGCAGCGACAGCGCTATGAACACTGAAGCTTTCTTT.

The chain joins TRBV2 to TRBJ1-2, with a possible D match to TRBD1 (5 bases). Trimming took 1 base from V and 2 from J, leaving 11 bases between them. The CDR3 covers 15 residues. Germline CDR1 and CDR2: SNHLY and FYNNEI. CDR3 DNA sequence: TGTGCCAGCAGTGAAGGGGGCGCTGGGAACTATGGCTACACCTTC. It codes for CASSEGGAGNYGYTF.

This clone was counted a single time. The chain combines TRBV18 with TRBJ1-3; D remains ambiguous. V was trimmed by 3 bases and J by 0 bases, leaving 3 bases between them. The CDR3 has 13 amino acids. Per germline, CDR1 KGHSH and CDR2 LQKENI. CDR3 in amino acids: CASSPNSGNTIYF. The CDR3 coding sequence is TGTGCCAGCTCACCCAACTCTGGAAACACCATATATTTT.

The V call is TRBV18, the J call TRBJ1-4; a possible D gene is TRBD1 (5 bases). V was pared by 3 bases and J by 6 bases, with 14 bases between. The CDR3 consists of 15 residues. Germline lookup yields CDR1 KGHSH and CDR2 LQKENI. The CDR3 is CASSPAGGEHEKLFF. As DNA, the CDR3 is TGTGCCAGCTCACCTGCGGGGGGAGAGCATGAAAAACTGTTTTTT. The variable domain in full, with the rest retrieved from reference TRBV18 and TRBJ1-4, is NAGVMQNPRHLVRRRGQEARLRCSPMKGHSHVYWYRQLPEEGLKFMVYLQKENIIDESGMPKERFSAEFPKEGPSILRIQQVVRGDSAAYFCASSPAGGEHEKLFFGSGTQLSVL.

This chain joins TRBV5-6 and TRBJ1-2, with a tentative D call TRBD1 (6 bases). The CDR3 contains 14 residues. V lost 4 bases and J lost 2, with 12 bases in between. From germline, CDR1 is SGHDT and CDR2 YYEEEE. CDR3 in amino acids: CASSEDRTNYGYTF. The DNA of the CDR3 is TGTGCCAGCAGCGAAGACAGGACAAACTATGGCTACACCTTC.

This clone was detected only once. The chain recombines TRBV5-4 with TRBJ2-3, with 9 positions matching TRBD2. This CDR3 has 16 residues. Germline values: CDR1 SGHNT, CDR2 YYREEE (reference sequence). V trimming: 4 bases; J trimming: 3 bases; junction bases outside the gene matches: 9. For the CDR3, the DNA is TGTGCCAGCAGCCACGGCGGGGGGGGATGGACAGATACGCAGTATTTT. Protein product: CASSHGGGGWTDTQYF. Variable domain in full (rest from reference TRBV5-4 and TRBJ2-3): ETGVTQSPTHLIKTRGQQVTLRCSSQSGHNTVSWYQQALGQGPQFIFQYYREEENGRGNFPPRFSGLQFPNYSSELNVNALELDDSALYLCASSHGGGGWTDTQYFGPGTRLTVL.

The genes are TRBV27 and TRBJ2-7; 8 nucleotides line up with TRBD1. The CDR3 sequence is 15 residues long. V lost 2 bases and J lost 5; bases outside the gene matches: 8. CDR1 is MNHEY and CDR2 is SMNVEV in the germline V gene (reference sequence). CDR3 sequence reads: CASSLGGRGRDEQYF. The DNA of the CDR3 is TGTGCCAGCAGTTTAGGCGGCAGGGGGCGGGACGAGCAGTACTTC.

This chain joins TRBV5-4 and TRBJ2-1, with D perhaps matching TRBD2 (6 bases). V was pared by 4 bases and J by 6 bases, with 14 bases between. The length of the CDR3 is 14 residues. Germline assignment: CDR1 SGHNT and CDR2 YYREEE (reference sequence). The CDR3 reads CASSRDSHTNEQFF. Here the CDR3 DNA reads TGTGCCAGCAGCAGGGACTCCCACACCAATGAGCAGTTCTTC.

The genes are TRBV6-5 and TRBJ1-1; D uncertain. The V gene lost 7 bases and the J gene lost 4 bases, with 13 bases spanning the gap. The CDR3 has 13 residues. Germline CDR1 MNHEY, CDR2 SVGAGI. The CDR3 region has the DNA TGTGCCAGCATGTCGGTTGGGAGCACTGAAGCTTTCTTT. Amino acids: CASMSVGSTEAFF.